Shown below are 5 T cell receptor beta chains from a single sample sequenced in a study of cytomegalovirus exposure and HLA in healthy donors. A multiplex PCR was run with 60 Vbeta primers and 13 Jbeta primers. Clones were sequenced by immunoSEQ multiplex PCR, and TCRdb holds only the in-frame ones, with some missing. Of about 160,000 clones listed, about 75% are singletons. The material sequenced was PBMCs. These TCRs come from a man aged 18 to 29 in good health and CMV-seropositive.

V and J are TRBV6-6 and TRBJ1-2; no clear D. Deletions cut 2 bases from V and 8 bases from J, with 9 bases between. This CDR3 is built from 12 residues. From germline, CDR1 is MNHNY and CDR2 SVGAGI (reference sequence). In DNA form, the CDR3 reads TGTGCCAGCAGTTACCAGCTGCGGGGCTACACCTTC. Its protein product is CASSYQLRGYTF.

The chain links TRBV7-9 to TRBJ2-1, with 11 bases that match TRBD2. This CDR3 is built from 16 residues. Germline V gene lookup returns CDR1 SEHNR and CDR2 FQNEAQ (reference sequence). V gave up 3 bases and J gave up 7 bases; unmatched junction bases: 8. This CDR3 is CASSFPRGLAVNEQFF. The CDR3 coding sequence is TGTGCCAGCAGCTTTCCCCGGGGACTAGCGGTAAATGAGCAGTTCTTC. The whole variable domain, filled in from reference TRBV7-9 and TRBJ2-1, reads DTGVSQNPRHKITKRGQNVTFRCDPISEHNRLYWYRQTLGQGPEFLTYFQNEAQLEKSRLLSDRFSAERPKGSFSTLEIQRTEQGDSAMYLCASSFPRGLAVNEQFFGPGTRLTVL.

This clone was detected a few times. The chain employs TRBV28 and TRBJ1-2; D is possibly TRBD1 (5 bases). V was shortened by 3 bases and J by 6 bases, with 23 bases between the two germline ends. The CDR3 covers 17 residues. Germline CDR1 reads MDHEN; CDR2 reads SYDVKM. CDR3 residues: CASSFRGMSGVRDGYTF. The CDR3 DNA follows: TGTGCCAGCAGTTTTCGGGGGATGTCTGGGGTGAGGGATGGCTACACCTTC.

V gene TRBV18 combines with J gene TRBJ1-1; weak D call: TRBD1 (5 bases). V shed 2 bases and J shed 7 bases, with 8 bases lying between them. Per germline, CDR1 KGHSH and CDR2 LQKENI. The CDR3 covers 12 residues. The CDR3 DNA reads TGTGCCAGCTCACCAGACAGTTATGAAGCTTTCTTT. Protein sequence: CASSPDSYEAFF.

The rearrangement joins TRBV5-1 to TRBJ1-2; D gene ambiguous. The germline V and J ends were trimmed by 4 bases and 6 bases, with 19 bases remaining between them. Germline V gene sequence: CDR1 SGHRS, CDR2 YFSETQ. The CDR3 consists of 15 residues. CDR3 amino acids: CASSLSSRGLDGYTF. The CDR3 nucleotides are TGCGCCAGCAGCCTTTCCTCACGGGGTTTGGATGGCTACACCTTC. Full variable domain (remainder filled in from reference TRBV5-1 and TRBJ1-2): KAGVTQTPRYLIKTRGQQVTLSCSPISGHRSVSWYQQTPGQGLQFLFEYFSETQRNKGNFPGRFSGRQFSNSRSEMNVSTLELGDSALYLCASSLSSRGLDGYTFGSGTRLTVV.